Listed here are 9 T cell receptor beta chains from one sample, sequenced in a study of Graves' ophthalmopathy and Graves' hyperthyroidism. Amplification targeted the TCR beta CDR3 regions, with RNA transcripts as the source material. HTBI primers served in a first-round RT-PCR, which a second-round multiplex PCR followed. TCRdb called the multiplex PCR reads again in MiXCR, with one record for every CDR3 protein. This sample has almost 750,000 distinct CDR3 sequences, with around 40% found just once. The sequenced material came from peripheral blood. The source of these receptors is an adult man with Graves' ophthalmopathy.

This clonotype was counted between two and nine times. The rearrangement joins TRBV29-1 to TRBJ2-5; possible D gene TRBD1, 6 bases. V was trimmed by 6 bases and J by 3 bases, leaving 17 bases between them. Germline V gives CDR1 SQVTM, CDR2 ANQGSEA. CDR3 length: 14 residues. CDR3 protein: CSVHQGLSKETQYF. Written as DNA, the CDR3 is TGCAGCGTCCATCAGGGGCTATCAAAAGAGACCCAGTACTTC.

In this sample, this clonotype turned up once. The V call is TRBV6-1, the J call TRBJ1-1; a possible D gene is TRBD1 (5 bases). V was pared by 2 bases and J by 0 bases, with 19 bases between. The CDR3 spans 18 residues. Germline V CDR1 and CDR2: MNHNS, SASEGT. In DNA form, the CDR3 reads TGTGCCAGCAGTGAAAGGGTTCCCCGGGGCGCAATGAACACTGAAGCTTTCTTT. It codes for CASSERVPRGAMNTEAFF.

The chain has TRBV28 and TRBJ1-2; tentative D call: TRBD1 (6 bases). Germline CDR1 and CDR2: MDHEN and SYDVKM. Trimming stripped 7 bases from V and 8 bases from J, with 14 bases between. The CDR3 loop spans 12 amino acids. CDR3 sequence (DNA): TGTGCCAGCACCTCAGGGGTTTGGGGCTACACCTTC. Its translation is CASTSGVWGYTF.

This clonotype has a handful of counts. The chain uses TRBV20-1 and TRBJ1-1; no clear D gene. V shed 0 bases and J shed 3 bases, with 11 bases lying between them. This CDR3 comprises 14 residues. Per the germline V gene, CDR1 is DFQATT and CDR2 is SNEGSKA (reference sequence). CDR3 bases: TGCAGTGCTAGAGATCCCGGGGTAGACACTGAAGCTTTCTTT. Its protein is CSARDPGVDTEAFF.

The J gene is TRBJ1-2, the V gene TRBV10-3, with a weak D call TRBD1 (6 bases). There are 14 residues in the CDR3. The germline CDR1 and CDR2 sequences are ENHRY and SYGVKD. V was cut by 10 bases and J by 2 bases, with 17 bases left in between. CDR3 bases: TGTGCCAGCAGCCTCAGGGGCTTGAACTATGGCTACACCTTC. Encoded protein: CASSLRGLNYGYTF.

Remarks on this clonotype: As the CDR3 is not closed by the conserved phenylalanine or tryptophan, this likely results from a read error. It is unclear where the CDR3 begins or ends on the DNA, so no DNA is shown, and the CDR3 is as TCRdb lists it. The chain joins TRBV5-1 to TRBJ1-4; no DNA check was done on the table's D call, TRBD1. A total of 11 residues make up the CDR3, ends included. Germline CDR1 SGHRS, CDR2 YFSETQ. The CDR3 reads CASSLEGGTVY.

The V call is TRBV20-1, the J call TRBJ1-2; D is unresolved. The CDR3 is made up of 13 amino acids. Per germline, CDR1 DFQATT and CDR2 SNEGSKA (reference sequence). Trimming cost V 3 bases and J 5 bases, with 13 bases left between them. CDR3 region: CSASEGGDYGYTF. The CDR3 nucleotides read TGCAGTGCTAGCGAGGGCGGTGATTATGGCTACACCTTC.

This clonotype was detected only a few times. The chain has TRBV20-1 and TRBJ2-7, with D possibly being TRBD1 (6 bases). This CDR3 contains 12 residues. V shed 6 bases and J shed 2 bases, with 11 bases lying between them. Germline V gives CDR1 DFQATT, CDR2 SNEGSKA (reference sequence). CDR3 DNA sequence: TGCAGTGCCCTGACAGGACCCTACGAGCAGTACTTC. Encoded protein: CSALTGPYEQYF.

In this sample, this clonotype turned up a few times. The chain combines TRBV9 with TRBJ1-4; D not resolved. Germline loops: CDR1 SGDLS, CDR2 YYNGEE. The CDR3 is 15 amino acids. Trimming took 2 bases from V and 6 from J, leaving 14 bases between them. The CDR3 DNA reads TGTGCCAGCAGCGTCGGTTTGGGGTTAGATGAAAAACTGTTTTTT. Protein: CASSVGLGLDEKLFF.